The present T cell receptor (beta chain) was sequenced within a study of neurological immune-mediated disorders. Findings and limits, study-wide: No CDR3 amino acid sequences recurred among expanded clones across subjects, suggesting private repertoires in all groups.

CDR1 and CDR2 (germline): MNHEY, SMNVEV (reference sequence). CDR3 length: 13 residues. Trimming removed 2 bases at V and 1 base at J, with 5 bases between. Notes on this clonotype: The antigen remains unidentified.

The cell input for sorted libraries was some 1 million, and those cells were CD4+ or CD8+ T cells. 5'RACE employing 10-nucleotide random UMIs yielded the cDNA. From the 5' RACE reads, TCRdb called clonotypes with MiXCR, one entry per CDR3 protein. The sample shows 3,500 to 5,000 distinct CDR3 sequences, about 33% of them seen only once. The receptor comes from a man between 45 and 60 years old with HTLV-1-associated myelopathy (HAM/TSP). Sequencing was done on a sample of CD8+ T cells from blood. The chain is built from TRBV27 and TRBJ1-1, with unresolved D. The CDR3 sequence: CASSLGRNTEAFF. DNA of the CDR3: TGTGCCAGCAGTTTAGGCAGGAACACTGAAGCTTTCTTT.